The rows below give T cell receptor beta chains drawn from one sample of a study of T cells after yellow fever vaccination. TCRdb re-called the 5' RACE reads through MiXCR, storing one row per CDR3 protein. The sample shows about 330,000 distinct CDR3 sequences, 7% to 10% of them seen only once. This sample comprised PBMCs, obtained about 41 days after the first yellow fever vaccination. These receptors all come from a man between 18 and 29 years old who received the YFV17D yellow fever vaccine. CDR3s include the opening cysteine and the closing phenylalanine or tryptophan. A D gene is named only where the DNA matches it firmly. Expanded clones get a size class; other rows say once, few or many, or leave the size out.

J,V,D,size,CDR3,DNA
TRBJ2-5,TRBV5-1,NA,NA,CASSPSLRETQYF,TGCGCCAGCAGCCCGAGTTTGAGAGAGACCCAGTACTTC
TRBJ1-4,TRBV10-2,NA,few,CASSDMAGEDEKLFF,TGCGCCAGCAGTGATATGGCAGGGGAGGATGAAAAACTGTTTTTT
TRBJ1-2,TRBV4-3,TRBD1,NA,CASSQDGRGVGGYTF,TGCGCCAGCAGCCAAGATGGCAGGGGGGTGGGTGGCTACACCTTC
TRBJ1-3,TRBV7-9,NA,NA,CASSGTGLLGNTIYF,TGTGCCAGCAGCGGAACAGGGTTACTCGGAAACACCATATATTTT
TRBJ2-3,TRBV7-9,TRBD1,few,CASSLAQGAGDTQYF,TGTGCCAGCAGCTTAGCACAGGGGGCCGGGGATACGCAGTATTTT
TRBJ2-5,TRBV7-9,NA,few,CASSLRAQKLQETQYF,TGTGCCAGCAGCTTAAGAGCACAAAAACTCCAAGAGACCCAGTACTTC
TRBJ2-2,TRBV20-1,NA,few,CSASRVEAGELFF,TGCAGTGCTAGTCGAGTAGAGGCCGGGGAGCTGTTTTTT
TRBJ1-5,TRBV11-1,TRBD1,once,CASSSVRPGTGANQPQHF,TGTGCCAGCAGCTCAGTTCGACCCGGGACAGGGGCAAATCAGCCCCAGCATTTT
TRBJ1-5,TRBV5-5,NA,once,CASSFVRGNQPQHF,TGTGCCAGCAGCTTTGTTCGCGGCAATCAGCCCCAGCATTTT
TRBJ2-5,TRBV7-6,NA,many,CASSLAAGEETQYF,TGCGCCAGCAGCTTGGCGGCAGGGGAAGAGACCCAGTACTTC
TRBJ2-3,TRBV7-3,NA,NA,CASSFWGRGTDTQYF,TGTGCCAGCAGCTTTTGGGGGCGCGGCACAGATACGCAGTATTTT
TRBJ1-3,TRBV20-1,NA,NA,CSAGPATANTIYF,TGCAGTGCTGGACCAGCGACAGCCAACACCATATATTTT
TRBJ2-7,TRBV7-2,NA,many,CASSLALGAHEQYF,TGTGCCAGCAGCTTGGCGCTGGGAGCACACGAGCAGTACTTC
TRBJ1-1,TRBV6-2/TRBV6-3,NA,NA,CASRAVILNTEAFF,TGTGCCAGCAGGGCCGTTATCCTGAACACTGAAGCTTTCTTT
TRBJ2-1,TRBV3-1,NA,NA,CASSHLTVNEQFF,TGTGCCAGCAGCCACCTGACGGTCAATGAGCAGTTCTTC
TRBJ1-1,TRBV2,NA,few,CASILSSTGSHTEAFF,TGTGCCAGCATCCTATCATCGACAGGTTCCCACACTGAAGCTTTCTTT
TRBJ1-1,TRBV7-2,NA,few,CASSGDTYTEAFF,TGTGCCAGCAGCGGCGACACTTACACTGAAGCTTTCTTT
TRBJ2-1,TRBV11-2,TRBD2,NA,CASSETSGGPQFF,TGTGCCAGCAGCGAGACTAGCGGGGGCCCTCAGTTCTTC
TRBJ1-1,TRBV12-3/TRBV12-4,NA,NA,CASSSTEDNTEAFF,TGTGCCAGCAGTTCGACAGAAGATAACACTGAAGCTTTCTTT
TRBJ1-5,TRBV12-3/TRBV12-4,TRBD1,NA,CASRVGTASNQPQHF,TGTGCCAGCAGGGTCGGGACAGCTAGCAATCAGCCCCAGCATTTT
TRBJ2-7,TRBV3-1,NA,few,CASSPSWDGGRGQYF,TGTGCCAGCAGCCCTTCCTGGGACGGAGGGAGAGGGCAGTACTTC
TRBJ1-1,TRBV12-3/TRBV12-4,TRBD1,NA,CASSLAGTGVREAFF,TGTGCCAGCAGTTTGGCGGGGACAGGGGTCCGTGAAGCTTTCTTT
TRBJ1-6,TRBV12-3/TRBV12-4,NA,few,CASSFGVQTGSPLHF,TGTGCCAGCAGTTTCGGCGTCCAAACCGGTTCACCCCTCCACTTT
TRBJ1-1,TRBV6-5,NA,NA,CASRRGQTEAFF,TGTGCCAGCAGACGCGGACAGACTGAAGCTTTCTTT
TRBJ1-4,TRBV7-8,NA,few,CASSSGEVGRLFF,TGTGCCAGCAGCTCCGGGGAGGTGGGGCGGCTGTTTTTT
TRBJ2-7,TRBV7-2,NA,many,CASSLLPGQPYEQYF,TGTGCCAGCAGCTTACTCCCTGGACAGCCTTACGAGCAGTACTTC
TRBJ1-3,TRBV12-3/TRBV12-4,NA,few,CASRTGVSGNTIYF,TGTGCCAGCAGGACAGGAGTCTCTGGAAACACCATATATTTT
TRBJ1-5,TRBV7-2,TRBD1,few,CASSSGQPNQPQHF,TGTGCCAGCAGCTCGGGACAGCCCAATCAGCCCCAGCATTTT
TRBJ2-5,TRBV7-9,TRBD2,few,CASSSGLPETQYF,TGTGCCAGCAGCTCGGGACTACCAGAGACCCAGTACTTC
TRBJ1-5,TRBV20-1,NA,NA,CCAENSAGIWNQPQHF,TGCTGTGCCGAGAACTCGGCAGGCATCTGGAATCAGCCCCAGCATTTT
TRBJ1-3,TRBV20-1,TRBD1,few,CSAQDPTGGNTIYF,TGCAGTGCTCAGGACCCGACAGGGGGAAACACCATATATTTT
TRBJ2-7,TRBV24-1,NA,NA,CATHTGRDEQYF,TGTGCCACCCATACAGGGCGAGACGAGCAGTACTTC
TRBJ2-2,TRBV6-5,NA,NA,CASSSHQRRTGELFF,TGTGCCAGCAGTTCTCATCAGCGGAGGACCGGGGAGCTGTTTTTT
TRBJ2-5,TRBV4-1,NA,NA,CASSPRLGATWYQETQYF,TGCGCCAGCAGCCCCCGGCTGGGGGCTACTTGGTACCAAGAGACCCAGTACTTC
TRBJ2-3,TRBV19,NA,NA,CASRPPGLITDTQYF,TGTGCCAGTCGACCTCCCGGACTTATCACAGATACGCAGTATTTT
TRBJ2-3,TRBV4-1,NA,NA,CASSQYRGGSDTQYF,TGCGCCAGCAGCCAATATAGGGGGGGCTCAGATACGCAGTATTTT
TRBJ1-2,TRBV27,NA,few,CAITAGGGSNYGYTF,TGTGCCATCACGGCGGGGGGGGGGAGTAACTATGGCTACACCTTC
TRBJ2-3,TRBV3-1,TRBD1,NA,CASSPNPGQLDTQYF,TGTGCCAGCAGCCCAAATCCGGGACAGTTGGATACGCAGTATTTT
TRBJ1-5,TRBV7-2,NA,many,CASSLVGGNTNQPQHF,TGTGCCAGCAGCTTAGTTGGGGGAAACACCAATCAGCCCCAGCATTTT
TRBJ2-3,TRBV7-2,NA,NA,CASSPRRTDTQYF,TGTGCCAGCAGCCCTCGTCGCACAGATACGCAGTATTTT
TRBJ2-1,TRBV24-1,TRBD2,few,CATSDLRASGSSYNEQFF,TGTGCCACCAGTGATTTAAGGGCTAGCGGAAGCTCCTACAATGAGCAGTTCTTC